A selection of T cell receptor beta chains follows, all from one sample in a study of radiotherapy plus CTLA-4 blockade in lung cancer. Assay used: immunoSEQ multiplex PCR; TCRdb lists only in-frame clones, some missing. Of approximately 75,000 clones listed, around 82% are singletons. The source was peripheral blood, collected from a patient treated with radiotherapy plus ipilimumab. These receptors all come from a human donor with non-small cell lung cancer who had a complete response to radiotherapy plus ipilimumab. Each CDR3 is given with its conserved first and last residue. D genes are given only for firm matches. Where a row states a size, it is once, few, many or the class of an expanded clone; other rows omit it.

- | TRBJ1-5 | TRBV18 | - | 14 | CASSLSSSNQPQHF | TGTGCCAGCTCACTCAGTTCTAGCAATCAGCCCCAGCATTTT
- | TRBJ1-2 | TRBV23-1 | - | 13 | CASRTGTNYGYTF | TGCGCCAGCAGAACGGGAACTAACTATGGCTACACCTTC
once | TRBJ1-5 | TRBV5-4 | - | 12 | CASSLQGQPQHF | TGTGCCAGCAGCTTACAGGGCCAGCCCCAGCATTTT
- | TRBJ1-5 | TRBV6-5 | - | 14 | CASSEVGGDQPQHF | TGTGCCAGCAGTGAAGTCGGGGGGGATCAGCCCCAGCATTTT
once | TRBJ1-2 | TRBV7-2 | TRBD1 | 15 | CASSVRTGGGYGYTF | TGTGCCAGCAGCGTCCGGACAGGGGGCGGCTATGGCTACACCTTC
- | TRBJ2-2 | TRBV11-2 | TRBD2 | 14 | CASSLLGRVGELFF | TGTGCCAGCAGCTTACTCGGGAGGGTCGGGGAGCTGTTTTTT
- | TRBJ1-4 | TRBV28 | - | 16 | CASSLPRSTTNEKLFF | TGTGCCAGCAGTTTACCCAGGAGTACAACTAATGAAAAACTGTTTTTT
- | TRBJ1-2 | TRBV30 | - | 11 | CAWSVVGGYTF | TGTGCCTGGAGTGTGGTTGGAGGCTACACCTTC
- | TRBJ1-3 | TRBV11-2 | - | 16 | CASSQPRDIFGNTIYF | TGTGCCAGCAGTCAACCAAGGGACATCTTTGGAAACACCATATATTTT
few | TRBJ1-5 | TRBV19 | - | 14 | CASSNTLTRQPQHF | TGTGCCAGTAGCAACACCCTGACAAGGCAGCCCCAGCATTTT
- | TRBJ2-7 | TRBV5-4 | - | 16 | CASSSPQEESLPEQYF | TGTGCCAGCAGCTCACCGCAAGAGGAAAGTTTGCCCGAGCAGTACTTC
- | TRBJ1-1 | TRBV27 | TRBD1 | 14 | CASSLDRVYTEAFF | TGTGCCAGCAGCCTCGACAGGGTTTACACTGAAGCTTTCTTT
- | TRBJ2-3 | TRBV2 | - | 14 | CASSMGRGTDTQYF | TGTGCCAGCAGTATGGGCAGGGGCACAGATACGCAGTATTTT
few | TRBJ2-1 | TRBV6-6 | TRBD1 | 12 | CASSYSAGGLFF | TGTGCCAGCAGTTACTCGGCAGGGGGCCTGTTCTTC
- | TRBJ2-3 | TRBV18 | - | 14 | CASSPTRATDTQYF | TGTGCCAGCTCACCCACCCGGGCCACAGATACGCAGTATTTT
- | TRBJ1-5 | TRBV7-2 | - | 15 | CASSLMQASNQPQHF | TGTGCCAGCAGCTTAATGCAGGCTAGCAATCAGCCCCAGCATTTT
- | TRBJ2-7 | TRBV14 | TRBD1 | 16 | CASSQGWGTGAYEQYF | TGTGCCAGCAGCCAAGGCTGGGGGACAGGGGCCTACGAGCAGTACTTC
- | TRBJ2-5 | TRBV5-1 | - | 15 | CASFGGVGYQETQYF | TGCGCCAGCTTCGGAGGGGTAGGGTACCAAGAGACCCAGTACTTC
- | TRBJ2-1 | TRBV10-3 | TRBD2 | 20 | CAISSHRGLAGASSYNEQFF | TGTGCCATCAGCAGCCACAGAGGACTAGCGGGAGCAAGCTCCTACAATGAGCAGTTCTTC
- | TRBJ2-1 | TRBV4-1 | TRBD2 | 17 | CASRQAASGSSYNEQFF | TGCGCCAGCAGACAGGCGGCTAGCGGGAGCTCCTACAATGAGCAGTTCTTC
- | TRBJ2-7 | TRBV18 | - | 14 | CASSPPWQGYEQYF | TGTGCCAGCTCACCACCGTGGCAGGGCTACGAGCAGTACTTC
- | TRBJ1-1 | TRBV18 | TRBD1 | 16 | CASSPSPPRGPTEAFF | TGTGCCAGCTCACCAAGTCCTCCCAGGGGGCCCACTGAAGCTTTCTTT
- | TRBJ1-1 | TRBV5-6 | TRBD1 | 16 | CASSLGFGQENTEAFF | TGTGCCAGCAGCTTGGGTTTCGGACAGGAGAACACTGAAGCTTTCTTT
- | TRBJ1-2 | TRBV30 | - | 12 | CAWSMEDDGYTF | TGTGCCTGGAGTATGGAGGACGATGGCTACACCTTC
- | TRBJ2-3 | TRBV5-4 | TRBD2 | 15 | CASSVGTSGTDTQYF | TGTGCCAGCAGCGTAGGGACTAGCGGGACAGATACGCAGTATTTT
- | TRBJ1-1 | TRBV28 | - | 11 | CASSRYTEAFF | TGTGCCAGCAGTCGTTACACTGAAGCTTTCTTT
- | TRBJ2-2 | TRBV11-2 | - | 14 | CASSLGQYTGELFF | TGTGCCAGCAGCTTAGGGCAGTACACCGGGGAGCTGTTTTTT
few | TRBJ2-7 | TRBV12-5 | TRBD1 | 14 | CASALRGLTYEQYF | TGTGCTAGTGCTCTCAGGGGGCTGACCTACGAGCAGTACTTC
- | TRBJ1-3 | TRBV9 | TRBD1 | 18 | CASSVRAGGVGAGNTIYF | TGTGCCAGCAGCGTACGGGCAGGGGGCGTAGGAGCGGGAAACACCATATATTTT
- | TRBJ2-5 | TRBV4-3 | - | 15 | CASSRTGNDGETQYF | TGCGCCAGCAGCCGCACAGGGAACGACGGGGAGACCCAGTACTTC
- | TRBJ2-7 | TRBV7-9 | - | 14 | CASSFQGRLVEQYF | TGTGCCAGCAGCTTTCAGGGGAGGCTGGTCGAGCAGTACTTC
- | TRBJ1-3 | TRBV9 | TRBD1 | 16 | CASSVTGDQAGNTIYF | TGTGCCAGCAGCGTGACAGGGGATCAGGCTGGAAACACCATATATTTT
- | TRBJ1-1 | TRBV5-5 | TRBD1 | 16 | CASSLLRGQGTPEAFF | TGTGCCAGCAGCTTGCTGCGGGGACAGGGCACACCTGAAGCTTTCTTT
few | TRBJ2-1 | TRBV21-1 | - | 19 | CASSKGGARGLYSYNEQFF | TGTGCCAGCAGCAAAGGAGGTGCCAGGGGCCTATACTCCTACAATGAGCAGTTCTTC